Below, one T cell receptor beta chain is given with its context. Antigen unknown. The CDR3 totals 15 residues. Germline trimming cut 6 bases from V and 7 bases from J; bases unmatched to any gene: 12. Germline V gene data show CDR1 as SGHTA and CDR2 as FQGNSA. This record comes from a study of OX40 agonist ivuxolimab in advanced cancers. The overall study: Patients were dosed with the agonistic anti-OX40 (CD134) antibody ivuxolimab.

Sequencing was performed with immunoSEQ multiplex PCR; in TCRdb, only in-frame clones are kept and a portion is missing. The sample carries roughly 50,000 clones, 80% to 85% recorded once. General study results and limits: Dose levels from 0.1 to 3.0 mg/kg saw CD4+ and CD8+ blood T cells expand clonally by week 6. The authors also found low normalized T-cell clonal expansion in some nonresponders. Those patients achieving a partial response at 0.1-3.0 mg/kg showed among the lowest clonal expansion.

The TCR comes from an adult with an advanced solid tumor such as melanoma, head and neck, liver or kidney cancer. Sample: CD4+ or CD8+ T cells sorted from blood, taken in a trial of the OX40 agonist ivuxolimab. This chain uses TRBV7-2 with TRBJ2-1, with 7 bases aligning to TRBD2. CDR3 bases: TGTGCCAGCAGTCAAATGTGGGGGGGGAGGAATGAGCAGTTCTTC. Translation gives CASSQMWGGRNEQFF.